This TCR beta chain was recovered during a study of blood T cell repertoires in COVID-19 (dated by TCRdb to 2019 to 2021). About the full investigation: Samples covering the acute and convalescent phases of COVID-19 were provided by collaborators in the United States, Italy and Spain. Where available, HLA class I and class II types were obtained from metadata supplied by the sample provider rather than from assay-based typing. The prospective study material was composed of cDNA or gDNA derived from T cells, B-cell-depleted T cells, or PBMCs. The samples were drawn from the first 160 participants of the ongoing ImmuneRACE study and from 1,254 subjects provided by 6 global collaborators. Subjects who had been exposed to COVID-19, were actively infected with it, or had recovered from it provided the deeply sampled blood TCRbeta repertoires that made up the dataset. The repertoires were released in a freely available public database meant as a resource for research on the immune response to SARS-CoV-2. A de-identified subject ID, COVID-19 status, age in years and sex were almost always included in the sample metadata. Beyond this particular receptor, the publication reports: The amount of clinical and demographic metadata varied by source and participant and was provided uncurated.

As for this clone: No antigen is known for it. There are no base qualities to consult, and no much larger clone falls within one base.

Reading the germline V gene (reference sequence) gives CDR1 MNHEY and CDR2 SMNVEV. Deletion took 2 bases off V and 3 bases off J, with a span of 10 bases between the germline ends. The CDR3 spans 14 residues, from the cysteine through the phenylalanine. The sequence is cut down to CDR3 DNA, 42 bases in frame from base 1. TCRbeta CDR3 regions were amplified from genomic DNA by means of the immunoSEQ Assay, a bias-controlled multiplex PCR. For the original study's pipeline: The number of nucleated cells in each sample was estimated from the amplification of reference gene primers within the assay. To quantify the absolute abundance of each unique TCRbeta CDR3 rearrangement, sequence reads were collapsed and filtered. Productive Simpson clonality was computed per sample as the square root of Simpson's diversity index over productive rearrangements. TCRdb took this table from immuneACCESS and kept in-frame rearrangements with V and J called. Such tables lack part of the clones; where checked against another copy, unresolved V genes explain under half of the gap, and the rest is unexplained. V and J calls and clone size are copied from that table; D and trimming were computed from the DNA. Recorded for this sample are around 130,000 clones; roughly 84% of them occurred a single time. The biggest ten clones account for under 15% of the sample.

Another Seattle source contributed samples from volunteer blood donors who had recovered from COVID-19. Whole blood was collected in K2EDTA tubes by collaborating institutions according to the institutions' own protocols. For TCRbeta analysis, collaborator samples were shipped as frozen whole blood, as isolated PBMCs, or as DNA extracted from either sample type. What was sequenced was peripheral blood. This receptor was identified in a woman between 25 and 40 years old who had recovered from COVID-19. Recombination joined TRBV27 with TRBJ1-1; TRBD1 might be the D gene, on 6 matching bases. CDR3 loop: CASSLGGWDTEAFF. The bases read TGTGCCAGCAGTTTAGGGGGCTGGGACACTGAAGCTTTCTTT.